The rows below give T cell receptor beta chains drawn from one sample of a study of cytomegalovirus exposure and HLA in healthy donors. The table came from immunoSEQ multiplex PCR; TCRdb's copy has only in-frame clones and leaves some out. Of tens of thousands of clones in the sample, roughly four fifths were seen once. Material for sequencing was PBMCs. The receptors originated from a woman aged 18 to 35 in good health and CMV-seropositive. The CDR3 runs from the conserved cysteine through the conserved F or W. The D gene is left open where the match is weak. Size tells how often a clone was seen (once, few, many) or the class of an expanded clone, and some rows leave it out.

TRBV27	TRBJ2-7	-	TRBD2	TGTGCCAGCAGTTTAATGACTAGCGGGACTGAGACCTACGAGCAGTACTTC	CASSLMTSGTETYEQYF
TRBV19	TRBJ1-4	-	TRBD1	TGTGCCAGTAGTAGGGGTACCGGGACAGGGGATGAAAAACTGTTTTTT	CASSRGTGTGDEKLFF
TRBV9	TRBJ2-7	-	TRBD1	TGTGCCAGCAGCCTAGACAGGGCCACGTCCGAGCAGTACTTC	CASSLDRATSEQYF
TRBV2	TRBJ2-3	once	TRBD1	TGTGCCAGCCAACCGGACAGGTTTTCAGATACGCAGTATTTT	CASQPDRFSDTQYF
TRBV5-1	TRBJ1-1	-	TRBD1	TGCGCCAGCAGCTTGGCGGACGGGACAGTCCCTGAAGCTTTCTTT	CASSLADGTVPEAFF
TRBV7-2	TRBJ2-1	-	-	TGTGCCAGCAGCTTTACAGGATTGACCGAGCAGTTCTTC	CASSFTGLTEQFF
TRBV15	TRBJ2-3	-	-	TGTGCCACCAGCAGGAGTAGCCCCGGCACAGATACGCAGTATTTT	CATSRSSPGTDTQYF
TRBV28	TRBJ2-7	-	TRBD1	TGTGCCAGCAGCGACCGGGACAGGGCCAGCGAGCAGTACTTC	CASSDRDRASEQYF
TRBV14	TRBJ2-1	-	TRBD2	TGTGCCAGCAGCCAAGTACTAGCGGGTCCTTGGGTCTTC	CASSQVLAGPWVF
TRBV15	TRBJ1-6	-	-	TGTGCCACCAGCAGAGAAGGAGGGGCCGACAATTCACCCCTCCACTTT	CATSREGGADNSPLHF
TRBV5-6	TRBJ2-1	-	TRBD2	TGTGCCAGCACCGAGGGACTAGCGGCTTACAATGAGCAGTTCTTC	CASTEGLAAYNEQFF
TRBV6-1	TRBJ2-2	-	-	TGTGCCAGCAGCCCTAGTATGGCCGGGGAGCTGTTTTTT	CASSPSMAGELFF
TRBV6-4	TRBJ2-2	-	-	TGTGCCAGCAGTGAGCGGGACACCGGGGAGCTGTTTTTT	CASSERDTGELFF
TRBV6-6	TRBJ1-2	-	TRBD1	TGTGCCACAAGCGGGACAGGGGTGTTGGGCTATGGCTACACCTTC	CATSGTGVLGYGYTF
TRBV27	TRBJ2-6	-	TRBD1	TGTGCCAGCAGTACCCGGGACAGGGCGAGGTCTGGGGCCAACGTCCTGACTTTC	CASSTRDRARSGANVLTF
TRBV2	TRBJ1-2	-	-	TGTGCCAGCAGTGCGGACGGGTTTGGAGGCCATGGCTACACCTTC	CASSADGFGGHGYTF
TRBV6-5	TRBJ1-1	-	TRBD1	TGTGCCAGCACCCCCAGGAGACAGGGGGCGTCTGAAGCTTTCTTT	CASTPRRQGASEAFF
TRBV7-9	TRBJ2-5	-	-	TGTGCCAGCCGAATCGGGGAGACCCAGTACTTC	CASRIGETQYF
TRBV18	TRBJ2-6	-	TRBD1	TGTGCCAGCTCACCGACAGTGGGACAGGGTCCTGGGGCCAACGTCCTGACTTTC	CASSPTVGQGPGANVLTF
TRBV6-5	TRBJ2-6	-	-	TGTGCCAGCAGCGACGGGGGTACTGGGGCCAACGTCCTGACTTTC	CASSDGGTGANVLTF
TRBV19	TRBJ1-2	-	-	TGTGCCAGTAGTGTTACATCAGGGAAGGTTAACTATGGCTACACCTTC	CASSVTSGKVNYGYTF
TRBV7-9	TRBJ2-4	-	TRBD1	TGTGCCAGCAGCTTAGGACGGACAGGGTTTGAGGGAGCCAAAAACATTCAGTACTTC	CASSLGRTGFEGAKNIQYF
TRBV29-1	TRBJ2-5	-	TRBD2	TGCAGCGTAATACCGGGACTAGCGGCTCCCGAGACCCAGTACTTC	CSVIPGLAAPETQYF
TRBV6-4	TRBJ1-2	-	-	TGTGCCAGCAGTAATCCCCGGCGGGCCTATGGCTACACCTTC	CASSNPRRAYGYTF